Below, 16 T cell receptor beta chains from the same sample are listed, as sequenced in a study of fetal regulatory T cell absence and autoimmunity. Libraries were prepared by immunoSEQ multiplex PCR; TCRdb keeps only in-frame clonotypes and omits some of them. The sample has 45,000 to 50,000 clones, about 86% seen once. Input material: cord blood. These receptors were collected from a newborn boy with IPEX syndrome.

The chain uses TRBV6-1 and TRBJ1-2, with D unresolved. With 2 bases removed from V and 2 bases from J, the gap between germline ends came to 18 bases. The CDR3 totals 17 residues. In germline, CDR1 is MNHNS, CDR2 SASEGT. DNA of the CDR3: TGTGCCAGCAGTGAACGGGGATACGGGTTGGGGAACTATGGCTACACCTTC. It specifies CASSERGYGLGNYGYTF.

The chain is built from TRBV29-1 and TRBJ2-7, with D perhaps TRBD1 (7 bases). Per the germline V gene, CDR1 is SQVTM and CDR2 is ANQGSEA. The CDR3 runs 15 residues. V lost 3 bases to trimming and J lost 4 bases, with 19 bases between them. The CDR3 DNA is TGCAGCGTTGAGGCGATCAGGGGGGTAAGATACGAGCAGTACTTC. This codes for CSVEAIRGVRYEQYF.

The chain recombines TRBV6-5 with TRBJ1-3, with D perhaps TRBD1 (5 bases). Per germline, CDR1 MNHEY and CDR2 SVGAGI. V shed 2 bases and J shed 0 bases, with 11 bases lying between them. CDR3 size: 16 residues. CDR3 protein: CASSYGTVSSGNTIYF. The DNA of the CDR3 is TGTGCCAGCAGTTACGGGACGGTGAGCTCTGGAAACACCATATATTTT.

The chain links TRBV9 to TRBJ2-7, with D possibly matching TRBD1 (7 bases). The CDR3 runs to 16 residues. CDR1 and CDR2 (germline): SGDLS, YYNGEE. Trimming pared 4 bases from V and 4 bases from J, leaving 21 bases between. The CDR3 spells CASSPHWGSGGYEQYF. The CDR3 DNA reads TGTGCCAGCAGCCCTCACTGGGGGTCAGGGGGGTACGAGCAGTACTTC.

This clone appeared a single time. V and J are TRBV6-5 and TRBJ1-6; 7 bases are a match to TRBD1. Germline assignment: CDR1 MNHEY and CDR2 SVGAGI. Losses at the gene ends were 6 bases for V and 8 bases for J; bases not matched to a gene: 7. The CDR3 consists of 14 residues. This chain's CDR3 is CASSYTGVHSPLHF. The CDR3 DNA is TGTGCCAGCAGCTATACAGGGGTCCATTCACCCCTCCACTTT.

The chain is built from TRBV27 and TRBJ2-1; 11 bases fit TRBD2. This CDR3 is 15 amino acids long. V lost 4 bases to trimming and J lost 4 bases; unmatched junction nucleotides: 3. CDR1 and CDR2 from the germline V gene are MNHEY and SMNVEV (reference sequence). For the CDR3, the DNA is TGTGCCAGCAGTTCGGGACTAGCGGATTACAATGAGCAGTTCTTC. It encodes CASSSGLADYNEQFF.

The genes are TRBV6-5 and TRBJ1-1; 10 nucleotides agree with TRBD1. J was trimmed by 6 bases and V by 5 bases; bases with no gene match: 0. The germline V gene has CDR1 MNHEY and CDR2 SVGAGI. The CDR3 sequence is 12 residues long. CDR3 amino acids: CASSDRGPEAFF. In DNA form, the CDR3 reads TGTGCCAGCAGTGACAGGGGGCCTGAAGCTTTCTTT.

CDR3 protein: CSATGAGELFF. As DNA, the CDR3 is TGCAGCGCCACAGGGGCAGGGGAGCTGTTTTTT. This chain uses TRBV29-1 with TRBJ2-2, with TRBD1 matching over 7 bases. Germline values: CDR1 SQVTM, CDR2 ANQGSEA. Trimming removed 7 bases from V and 8 bases from J; junction bases left unmatched: 4. The CDR3 is 11 amino acids.

The genes are TRBV4-3 and TRBJ2-2, with D perhaps matching TRBD2 (6 bases). Germline V gene data show CDR1 as LGHNA and CDR2 as YSLEER. The CDR3 contains 19 residues. V was clipped by 7 bases and J by 0 bases, with 24 bases between them. Here the CDR3 reads CASKNVDWRRGSNTGELFF. The CDR3 DNA reads TGCGCCAGCAAGAACGTTGACTGGCGGAGGGGATCGAACACCGGGGAGCTGTTTTTT.

CDR3 protein: CASSPSPARPSTGELFF. CDR3 bases: TGCGCCAGCAGCCCCTCTCCGGCTAGACCCAGCACCGGGGAGCTGTTTTTT. This chain connects TRBV5-1 to TRBJ2-2; D ambiguous. Germline values: CDR1 SGHRS, CDR2 YFSETQ. The CDR3 totals 17 residues. V was cut by 4 bases and J by 4 bases, with 20 bases left in between.

This clone was detected a few times. This chain uses TRBV4-3 with TRBJ2-1; no definite D call. Trimming removed 0 bases from V and 6 bases from J, with 0 bases in between. The CDR3 consists of 11 residues. Germline V gene data show CDR1 as LGHNA and CDR2 as YSLEER. The CDR3 protein is CASSQDNEQFF. The DNA of the CDR3 is TGCGCCAGCAGCCAAGACAATGAGCAGTTCTTC.

The V call is TRBV7-2, the J call TRBJ2-3, with D hard to call. The V end lost 0 bases, the J end lost 0 bases, and 7 bases lay between the germline ends. The CDR3 consists of 15 residues. Germline CDR1 SGHTA, CDR2 FQGNSA. DNA of the CDR3: TGTGCCAGCAGCTTAGCCTTCCGAAGCACAGATACGCAGTATTTT. It encodes CASSLAFRSTDTQYF.

This chain joins TRBV7-8 and TRBJ1-4; D remains unclear. Trimming shortened V by 1 base and J by 2 bases, and 5 bases separated the two germline ends. The CDR3 extends over 14 amino acids. Germline assignment: CDR1 SGHVS and CDR2 FQNEAQ. CDR3 coding DNA: TGTGCCAGCAGCTTAGGTCCCACTAATGAAAAACTGTTTTTT. Encoded protein: CASSLGPTNEKLFF. Combining the CDR3 with reference TRBV7-8 and TRBJ1-4 gives the whole variable domain GAGVSQSPRYKVAKRGQDVALRCDPISGHVSLFWYQQALGQGPEFLTYFQNEAQLDKSGLPSDRFFAERPEGSVSTLKIQRTQQEDSAVYLCASSLGPTNEKLFFGSGTQLSVL.

V is TRBV7-2 and J is TRBJ2-2, with 11 bases identical to TRBD2. CDR1 is SGHTA, CDR2 FQGNSA, per germline. The CDR3 sequence is 18 residues long. Trimming at V came to 1 base and at J to 4 bases, leaving 8 bases not matched to a gene. As DNA, the CDR3 is TGTGCCAGCAGCTTAGAGCCTAGCGGGAGGAGAGTCACCGGGGAGCTGTTTTTT. It yields the protein CASSLEPSGRRVTGELFF.

A single count supports this clone. The chain joins TRBV6-5 to TRBJ2-5, with D maybe TRBD1 (5 bases). The CDR3 contains 15 residues. V lost 4 bases and J lost 5, with 17 bases in between. Germline V gene data show CDR1 as MNHEY and CDR2 as SVGAGI. The CDR3 sequence: CASSFRTPPRETQYF. CDR3 nucleotide sequence: TGTGCCAGCAGTTTCCGGACACCACCGAGGGAGACCCAGTACTTC.

This clone was observed a single time. The chain uses TRBV10-3 and TRBJ1-6, with TRBD1 matching 8 bases. The CDR3 length is 13 residues. With 10 bases clipped from V and 7 bases from J, the junction kept 6 bases outside the gene matches. CDR1 is ENHRY and CDR2 is SYGVKD in the germline V gene. CDR3 in DNA: TGTGCCAGCTCGGACAGGGAGAATTCACCCCTCCACTTT. It yields the protein CASSDRENSPLHF.